This T cell receptor (beta chain) was recorded in a study of cytomegalovirus exposure and HLA in healthy donors. Whole-study context: It was reported in a later analysis that the 120 validation repertoires used the same platform as the approximately 620 first-cohort repertoires.

Of note for this clone: What it binds is not known.

Whole-study findings and limits: Cytomegalovirus-associated TCR beta chains were listed, numbering 164. According to a subsequent analysis, TCR clusters identified in the first cohort showed a tendency to co-occur across the roughly 120 validation repertoires.

Some clones are missing from TCRdb's copy, which holds only in-frame ones; the method was immunoSEQ multiplex PCR. The table includes about 400,000 clones, roughly 88% detected once. The ends were cut back, 0 bases at V and 4 bases at J, with 11 bases in the middle. CDR3 length: 15 residues. Germline CDR1 is MGHRA and CDR2 is YSYEKL. Donors came from a validation cohort of about 110 subjects, distinct from the first 666-subject cohort. The specimen was PBMCs. This TCR came from a woman aged 18-29 years in good health and CMV-seronegative. The chain combines TRBV4-1 with TRBJ2-3; no firm D call. The CDR3, as DNA: TGCGCCAGCAGCCAAGATTTAGGCCTAGCAGATACGCAGTATTTT. Encoded protein: CASSQDLGLADTQYF.